The next 17 T cell receptor beta chains were all read from a single sample in a study of blood T cell repertoires in COVID-19. TCRdb keeps only in-frame clones here, not all; method: immunoSEQ multiplex PCR. Of fewer than 200,000 clones listed, around 81% are singletons. The specimen sequenced was peripheral blood. The receptors come from a woman of 80 years or more with COVID-19, enrolled during active disease.

The CDR3 coding sequence is TGTGCCAGCAGCCAATCTGCGACAGGGGCCCTGGGCACCGGGGAGCTGTTTTTT. This codes for CASSQSATGALGTGELFF. The chain employs TRBV16 and TRBJ2-2; 8 bases map to TRBD1. Germline V gene data show CDR1 as KGHSY and CDR2 as FQNENV. The CDR3 runs 18 residues. The V segment lost 0 bases and the J segment 4 bases; nucleotides outside the gene matches: 10.

The table lists this clone with a few counts. The J gene is TRBJ2-2, the V gene TRBV7-8; 8 bases are shared with TRBD2. The germline V gene encodes CDR1 SGHVS and CDR2 FQNEAQ. Trimming cost V 1 base and J 9 bases; bases outside gene matches: 7. This CDR3 comprises 15 residues. The CDR3 coding sequence is TGTGCCAGCAGCTTAGACAGCGGGAGTAACCGGGAGCTGTTTTTT. It translates to CASSLDSGSNRELFF.

The genes are TRBV4-1 and TRBJ1-4; D is ambiguous. V was pared by 5 bases and J by 7 bases, with 11 bases between. The CDR3 totals 13 residues. From germline, CDR1 is MGHRA and CDR2 YSYEKL. The CDR3 DNA follows: TGCGCCAGCAGCAGTAGGGAGGGTGAAAAACTGTTTTTT. It encodes CASSSREGEKLFF.

This clone is a singleton in its sample. The chain combines TRBV6-2 or TRBV6-3 with TRBJ2-7, with 9 bases identical to TRBD1. The trim removed 4 bases at V and 3 bases at J, leaving 16 bases unmatched. Looked up from germline, CDR1 is MNHEY and CDR2 is SVGEGT. This CDR3 region has 18 residues. This chain's CDR3 is CASSLTGGLGVPNYEQYF. The CDR3 bases are TGTGCCAGCAGTTTGACAGGGGGGTTAGGCGTGCCAAACTACGAGCAGTACTTC.

This clone showed up just a few times. This chain uses TRBV9 with TRBJ2-7; 10 bases align to TRBD1. The junction had 5 bases not matched to a gene; V was cut back by 3 bases and J by 2 bases. The CDR3 runs 15 residues. Germline V gene sequence: CDR1 SGDLS, CDR2 YYNGEE. CDR3 bases: TGTGCCAGCAGCGCAGCGACAGGGGGCACCTACGAGCAGTACTTC. Encoded protein: CASSAATGGTYEQYF.

The chain employs TRBV5-1 and TRBJ2-3; 9 bases align to TRBD2. The CDR3 runs 17 residues. J gave up 9 bases and V 1 base, and 15 bases lay outside the gene matches. Germline V gives CDR1 SGHRS, CDR2 YFSETQ. CDR3 nucleotides: TGCGCCAGCAGCTTGCCTATGGCGGGGGGGCCGGGAGGAACGCAGTATTTT. It is translated as CASSLPMAGGPGGTQYF.

The rearrangement joins TRBV9 to TRBJ1-6, with a possible D match to TRBD1 (6 bases). In germline, CDR1 is SGDLS, CDR2 YYNGEE. This CDR3 is 14 amino acids long. V dropped 3 bases and J dropped 10 bases, with 14 bases sitting between them. The CDR3 coding sequence is TGTGCCAGCAGCGCAGCCGGGACATCCTCACCCCTCCACTTT. Translating gives CASSAAGTSSPLHF. Filled out from reference TRBV9 and TRBJ1-6, the complete variable domain reads DSGVTQTPKHLITATGQRVTLRCSPRSGDLSVYWYQQSLDQGLQFLIQYYNGEERAKGNILERFSAQQFPDLHSELNLSSLELGDSALYFCASSAAGTSSPLHFGNGTRLTVT.

The chain carries TRBV5-6 and TRBJ2-7; TRBD1 might be the D (7 bases). Germline V gives CDR1 SGHDT, CDR2 YYEEEE. The V end was cut by 4 bases, the J end by 2 bases, with 19 bases between. This CDR3 has 16 amino acids. The CDR3 here is CASSIRDFTGAYEQYF. The CDR3 bases are TGTGCCAGCAGCATCCGGGACTTTACAGGGGCCTACGAGCAGTACTTC.

The chain uses TRBV14 and TRBJ2-5, with D tentatively TRBD2 (6 bases). The V end lost 1 base, the J end lost 5 bases, and 8 bases lay between the germline ends. This CDR3 region has 13 residues. Germline V lookup: CDR1 SGHDN, CDR2 FVKESK. The CDR3 here is CASSQARGETQYF. CDR3 nucleotides: TGTGCCAGCAGCCAAGCCCGGGGGGAGACCCAGTACTTC.

The CDR3 loop reads CASSFTTGYGYTF. CDR3 nucleotides: TGTGCCAGCAGCTTCACGACAGGATATGGCTACACCTTC. J is TRBJ1-2 and V is TRBV7-2; maybe TRBD1 (6 bases). Germline values: CDR1 SGHTA, CDR2 FQGNSA. The CDR3 covers 13 residues. Trimming pared 3 bases from V and 5 bases from J, leaving 10 bases between.

The CDR3 sequence is CAISPGPYEQYF. CDR3 DNA: TGTGCCATCAGCCCGGGTCCCTACGAGCAGTACTTC. The chain carries TRBV10-3 and TRBJ2-7; D gene unclear. Trimming left V 6 bases short and J 2 bases short, with 8 bases between. CDR1 ENHRY and CDR2 SYGVKD come from the germline V gene. The CDR3 totals 12 residues.

The chain uses TRBV6-2 or TRBV6-3 and TRBJ1-2; D is possibly TRBD1 (5 bases). V gave up 6 bases and J gave up 3 bases, with 20 bases separating them. The CDR3 totals 16 residues. Germline V CDR1 and CDR2: MNHEY, SVGEGT. CDR3 nucleotide sequence: TGTGCCAGCAGCGCGCCGGCGGCAGGGCCCTACTATGGCTACACCTTC. Translated: CASSAPAAGPYYGYTF.

The rearrangement uses TRBV6-5 and TRBJ2-7; unclear D gene. The CDR3 is 11 amino acids. Looked up from germline, CDR1 is MNHEY and CDR2 is SVGAGI. Between the trimmed V and J ends, which lost 8 bases and 4 bases, there was a span of 9 bases. In DNA, the CDR3 is TGTGCCAGCGGGTACGGGTACGAGCAGTACTTC. Translating it yields CASGYGYEQYF.

This chain links TRBV29-1 with TRBJ1-1; 7 bases map to TRBD1. The V gene's germline CDR1 is SQVTM and CDR2 ANQGSEA. The CDR3 runs 13 residues. J gave up 4 bases and V 7 bases, and 9 bases lay outside the gene matches. This CDR3 is CSAAQGGGTEAFF. The CDR3, as DNA: TGCAGCGCTGCGCAGGGGGGCGGCACTGAAGCTTTCTTT.

The genes are TRBV7-2 and TRBJ1-3, with D possibly TRBD1 on 5 matching bases. This CDR3 has 16 amino acids. Trimming cost V 1 base and J 3 bases, with 13 bases left between them. Germline V gives CDR1 SGHTA, CDR2 FQGNSA. CDR3 in amino acids: CASSLENRGLGNTIYF. In nucleotides, the CDR3 is TGTGCCAGCAGCTTAGAGAATAGGGGCCTTGGAAACACCATATATTTT. Using reference TRBV7-2 and TRBJ1-3 for the parts outside the CDR3, the full variable domain is GAGVSQSPSNKVTEKGKDVELRCDPISGHTALYWYRQSLGQGLEFLIYFQGNSAPDKSGLPSDRFSAERTGGSVSTLTIQRTQQEDSAVYLCASSLENRGLGNTIYFGEGSWLTVV.

The rearrangement joins TRBV2 to TRBJ1-3; TRBD1 might be the D (5 bases). The CDR3 is 16 amino acids. Trimming pared 7 bases from V and 0 bases from J, leaving 16 bases between. Germline V CDR1 and CDR2: SNHLY, FYNNEI. As DNA, the CDR3 is TGTGCCAGCACTCCTAGACAGACCCGCTCTGGAAACACCATATATTTT. It yields the protein CASTPRQTRSGNTIYF.

The chain recombines TRBV3-1 (or the pseudogene TRBV3-2) with TRBJ2-1, with TRBD2 matching 11 bases. The junction had 5 bases not matched to a gene; V was cut back by 1 base and J by 3 bases. Germline CDR1 and CDR2: LGHDT and YNNKEL (reference sequence). The CDR3 runs 17 residues. CDR3 coding DNA: TGTGCCAGCAGCCAAGGCGGGCTAGCGGGAGGCTACAATGAGCAGTTCTTC. Translated, it gives CASSQGGLAGGYNEQFF.